The rows below give T cell receptor beta chains drawn from one sample of a study of T cell responses to AZD1222 COVID-19 vaccine. Libraries were prepared by immunoSEQ multiplex PCR; TCRdb keeps only in-frame clonotypes and omits some of them. Of 110,000 or so clones in the sample, approximately 87% were seen once. The source was peripheral blood, collected on day 0 of AZD1222 vaccination. These receptors originate from an adult in good health. Both conserved end residues are trimmed from each CDR3.

v_gene	j_gene	CDR3aa
TRBV12-3/TRBV12-4	TRBJ2-1	ASSLVVEQF
TRBV5-1	TRBJ1-2	ASSGGGTGLYGYT
TRBV5-1	TRBJ1-4	ASSLARDRGVLGEKLF
TRBV9	TRBJ2-7	ASSAGQGPDKQY
TRBV28	TRBJ1-6	ASNTSGGRVNSPLH
TRBV29-1	TRBJ2-1	SADAGGPVGEQF
TRBV29-1	TRBJ2-5	SGDRGETQY
TRBV28	TRBJ1-4	ASSTALGEKLF
TRBV3-1/TRBV3-2	TRBJ2-5	ASSYSRSETQY
TRBV6-2/TRBV6-3	TRBJ2-3	ASSYLGTQY
TRBV2	TRBJ1-1	ASRQNTEAF
TRBV7-2	TRBJ2-3	ASSLDRVGKY
TRBV28	TRBJ2-1	ASSPPGLAGGLEQF
TRBV3-1/TRBV3-2	TRBJ2-7	ASSLIAGLDEQY
TRBV2	TRBJ1-6	ASRVDNSPLH
TRBV7-2	TRBJ2-7	ASSPPAGVGEQY
TRBV9	TRBJ2-1	ASSVGGSNYNEQF
TRBV7-2	TRBJ1-4	ASSPNRRSTNEKLF
TRBV27	TRBJ2-6	ASSRDTSGANVLT
TRBV2	TRBJ2-7	ASSTSYEQY
TRBV19	TRBJ2-1	ASSRGEGTWDLAYNEQF
TRBV28	TRBJ2-3	ASITPGLTIDTQY
TRBV30	TRBJ1-3	AWSVLAGGNTIY
TRBV7-9	TRBJ2-3	ASSLITGGYEDTQY
TRBV11-2	TRBJ2-7	ASSFSGSSYEQY
TRBV2	TRBJ2-5	ASSARGKETQY
TRBV7-8	TRBJ1-6	ASSLVQGRSPLH
TRBV9	TRBJ2-3	ASSLPATSGYPSTDTQY
TRBV7-2	TRBJ2-2	ASSRGPYPNTGELF